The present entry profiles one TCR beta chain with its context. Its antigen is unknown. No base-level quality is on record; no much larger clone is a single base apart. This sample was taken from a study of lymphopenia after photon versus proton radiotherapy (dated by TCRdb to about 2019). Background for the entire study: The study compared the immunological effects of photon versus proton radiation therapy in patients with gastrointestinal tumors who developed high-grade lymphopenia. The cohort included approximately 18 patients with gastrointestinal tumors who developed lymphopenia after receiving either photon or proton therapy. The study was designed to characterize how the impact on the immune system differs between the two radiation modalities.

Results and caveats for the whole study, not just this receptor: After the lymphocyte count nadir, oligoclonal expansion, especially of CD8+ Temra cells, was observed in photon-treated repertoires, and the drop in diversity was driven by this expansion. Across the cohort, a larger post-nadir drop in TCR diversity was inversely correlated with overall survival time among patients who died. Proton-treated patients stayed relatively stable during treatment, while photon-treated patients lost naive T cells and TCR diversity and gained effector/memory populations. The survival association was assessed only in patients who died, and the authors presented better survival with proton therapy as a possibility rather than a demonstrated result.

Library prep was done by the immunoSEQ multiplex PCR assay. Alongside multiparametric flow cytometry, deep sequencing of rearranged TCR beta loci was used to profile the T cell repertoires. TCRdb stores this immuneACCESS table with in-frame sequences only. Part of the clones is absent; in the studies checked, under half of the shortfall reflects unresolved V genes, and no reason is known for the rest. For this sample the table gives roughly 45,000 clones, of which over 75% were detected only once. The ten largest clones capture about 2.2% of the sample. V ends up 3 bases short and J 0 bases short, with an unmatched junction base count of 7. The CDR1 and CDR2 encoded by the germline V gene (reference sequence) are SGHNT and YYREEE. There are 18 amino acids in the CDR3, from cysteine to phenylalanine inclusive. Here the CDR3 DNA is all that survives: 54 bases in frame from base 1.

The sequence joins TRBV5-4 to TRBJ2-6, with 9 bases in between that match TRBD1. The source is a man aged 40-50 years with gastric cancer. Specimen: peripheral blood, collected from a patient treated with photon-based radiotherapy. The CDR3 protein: CASSSYRGPSSGANVLTF. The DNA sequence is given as TGTGCCAGCAGCTCATACAGGGGGCCTTCCTCTGGGGCCAACGTCCTGACTTTC.